What follows describes a single T cell receptor beta chain. The antigen is not known. This sample was taken from a study of OX40 agonist ivuxolimab in advanced cancers. Study-level background: Patients receiving dose escalation had hepatocellular carcinoma, melanoma, renal cell or head and neck cancer.

From germline, CDR1 is MDHEN and CDR2 SYDVKM. Trimming stripped 6 bases from V and 1 base from J, with 16 bases between. The CDR3 length is 15 residues. Study-wide findings and caveats: At doses 0.1 to 3.0 mg/kg, CD4+ and CD8+ clones expanded.

Sampling of blood occurred at baseline, cycle 4 day 1, and cycle 7 day 1. Repertoires were generated with immunoSEQ multiplex PCR, while TCRdb's copy carries only in-frame clones and drops some. The sample contains around 62,000 clones, roughly 81% of which appear only once. The clonotype comes from an adult with an advanced solid tumor such as melanoma, head and neck, liver or kidney cancer. The chain employs TRBV28 and TRBJ2-7; D is unresolved. The sequencing here drew on CD4+ or CD8+ T cells sorted from blood, taken in a trial of the OX40 agonist ivuxolimab. CDR3 loop: CASSRGLGRSYEQYF. CDR3 nucleotides: TGTGCCAGCAGCCGAGGCTTAGGGCGATCCTACGAGCAGTACTTC.